This T cell receptor beta chain was sequenced for a study of beta chain features in type 1 diabetes. Overall study results and limits: HLA influence on TCRB rearrangement stayed unresolved here.

This clone occurred a few times. Its target is not known. Sequencing targeted expressed TCRB transcripts, as all isolated RNA had been reverse transcribed. Generated by immunoSEQ multiplex PCR, the TCRdb table keeps only in-frame clones and is missing some. Among roughly 300,000 clones, approximately 14% were seen once, and the ten largest hold about 6.6%. The CDR3 consists of 13 residues. Trimming took 0 bases from V and 8 from J, leaving 13 bases between them. Germline loops: CDR1 GTSNPN, CDR2 SVGIG (reference sequence). Sequenced material: central memory CD4+ T cells from blood. The chain couples TRBV30 to TRBJ1-2, with a possible D match to TRBD1 (5 bases). The clonotype comes from a man between 25 and 39 years old in good health. CDR3 protein: CAWSVEGLGGYTF. The CDR3 DNA reads as TGTGCCTGGAGTGTGGAGGGGTTAGGGGGCTACACCTTC.